A single sample gave rise to the 18 T cell receptor beta chains below, sequenced in a study of human T cells and chemical hapten exposure. TCRdb recomputed calls from the RACE reads with MiXCR, one row per CDR3 protein. This table has 380,000 or so distinct CDR3 sequences, 5.5% appearing once. Described time point: pre-sensitization, week 0. As for treatment: therapeutic diphenylcyclopropenone sensitization with weekly scalp DPC. The sample consisted of whole blood, taken in connection with sensitization to the hapten diphenylcyclopropenone (DPC). The receptors derive from a woman between 18 and 29 years old with alopecia areata. Some clones in this sample may be carry-over from other donors' samples.

This chain connects TRBV4-3 to TRBJ2-7, with a weak D call TRBD1 (5 bases). V lost 1 base, J lost 0 bases, and 16 bases lay in between. Germline V gene sequence: CDR1 LGHNA, CDR2 YSLEER. This CDR3 is built from 17 residues. The CDR3 region has the DNA TGCGCCAGCAGCCAAGCTCCGACCACTGACAGCTCCTACGAGCAGTACTTC. It yields the protein CASSQAPTTDSSYEQYF.

A few counts support this clonotype. J is TRBJ2-3 and V is TRBV12-3 or TRBV12-4, with no clear D. V shed 6 bases and J shed 3 bases, with 13 bases lying between them. This CDR3 region has 14 residues. The CDR3: CASSPDPGTDTQYF. The CDR3 coding sequence is TGTGCCAGCAGCCCTGACCCCGGAACAGATACGCAGTATTTT.

This clonotype was recorded a few times. The chain recombines TRBV2 with TRBJ2-3, with 10 bases aligning to TRBD2. From germline, CDR1 is SNHLY and CDR2 FYNNEI. The V segment lost 8 bases and the J segment 4 bases; nucleotides outside the gene matches: 9. The CDR3 is made up of 15 amino acids. The CDR3 loop is CASGVLAGSPDTQYF. As DNA, the CDR3 is TGTGCCAGCGGAGTACTAGCGGGGTCCCCAGATACGCAGTATTTT.

This clonotype showed up many times. The CDR3 spells CASGEQETQYF. The CDR3, as DNA: TGCGCCAGCGGGGAGCAAGAGACCCAGTACTTC. The V gene is TRBV5-1, the J gene TRBJ2-5; perhaps TRBD2 as D (5 bases). The CDR3 runs 11 residues. The V end was cut by 7 bases, the J end by 2 bases, with 6 bases between. CDR1 and CDR2 from the germline V gene are SGHRS and YFSETQ.

The rearrangement joins TRBV25-1 to TRBJ2-2; D unresolved. Germline CDR1 reads MGHDK; CDR2 reads SYGVNS. Trimming pared 2 bases from V and 9 bases from J, leaving 10 bases between. The CDR3 covers 13 residues. The CDR3 here is CASSEPASRELFF. For the CDR3, the DNA is TGTGCCAGCAGTGAACCCGCGAGCAGGGAGCTGTTTTTT.

This clonotype was counted between two and nine times. This sequence joins TRBV13 and TRBJ2-1; tentatively, D is TRBD1 (7 bases). The V gene lost 1 base and the J gene lost 9 bases, with 10 bases spanning the gap. The CDR3 runs 13 residues. In germline, CDR1 is PRHDT, CDR2 FYEKMQ (reference sequence). CDR3 protein: CASSLEQGGEQFF. The CDR3 DNA reads TGTGCCAGCAGCTTAGAGCAGGGGGGTGAGCAGTTCTTC.

The chain has TRBV20-1 and TRBJ2-3, with unresolved D. The CDR3 contains 14 residues. With 2 bases removed from V and 0 bases from J, the gap between germline ends came to 9 bases. From germline, CDR1 is DFQATT and CDR2 SNEGSKA (reference sequence). CDR3 nucleotides: TGCAGTGCTAGACCCCTAGTCAGCACAGATACGCAGTATTTT. This codes for CSARPLVSTDTQYF.

This clonotype was found a few times. The chain carries TRBV29-1 and TRBJ2-5, with TRBD1 as a possible D gene (5 bases). Germline CDR1 reads SQVTM; CDR2 reads ANQGSEA. V lost 4 bases and J lost 4, with 16 bases in between. The CDR3 has 14 residues. The CDR3 nucleotides read TGCAGCGTTGCAGCCGGCAGGGAATTAGAGACCCAGTACTTC. Translating it yields CSVAAGRELETQYF.

This clonotype was seen more than once but under ten times. V usage is TRBV25-1 and J usage is TRBJ2-3; 15 positions agree with TRBD2. Germline V CDR1 and CDR2: MGHDK, SYGVNS. J lost 1 base, V lost 6 bases, and 5 bases had no gene match. CDR3 length: 17 amino acids. CDR3 residues: CASRRGTSGGRTDTQYF. The DNA for the CDR3 is TGTGCCAGCAGACGAGGGACTAGCGGGGGGCGCACAGATACGCAGTATTTT.

This clonotype was observed at least ten times. J is TRBJ1-1 and V is TRBV12-3 or TRBV12-4, with D unresolved. V was trimmed by 5 bases and J by 0 bases, leaving 16 bases between them. The CDR3 spans 16 residues. The CDR3 nucleotides are TGTGCCAGCAGTGGAAATCCCGGACGGATGAACACTGAAGCTTTCTTT. Translation gives CASSGNPGRMNTEAFF.

This clonotype was observed at least ten times. The chain couples TRBV10-3 to TRBJ2-7; TRBD1 is a possible D gene (5 bases). CDR3 size: 12 residues. Germline V lookup: CDR1 ENHRY, CDR2 SYGVKD. V lost 8 bases, J lost 3 bases, and 11 bases lay in between. The CDR3 DNA sequence: TGTGCCATCTCCCCAGGGCGCTACGAGCAGTACTTC. This translates into CAISPGRYEQYF.

This clonotype was seen many times. The V gene is TRBV28, the J gene TRBJ2-3; the D call may be TRBD1 or TRBD2 (5 bases each). The CDR3 covers 15 residues. Germline loops: CDR1 MDHEN, CDR2 SYDVKM. V lost 8 bases and J 4 bases, leaving 19 bases between the germline ends. CDR3 loop: CASQTPGQSADTQYF. DNA for the CDR3: TGTGCCAGCCAGACTCCGGGGCAGAGCGCAGATACGCAGTATTTT.

This clonotype was counted ten times or more. The chain uses TRBV4-2 and TRBJ2-5; D not certain. The V end was cut by 4 bases, the J end by 3 bases, with 12 bases between. This CDR3 has 14 residues. Germline V gene lookup returns CDR1 LGHNA and CDR2 YNFKEQ. This chain's CDR3 is CASSPIGFKETQYF. The DNA for the CDR3 is TGTGCCAGCAGCCCGATTGGCTTTAAAGAGACCCAGTACTTC.

This clonotype has just a few counts. The chain combines TRBV7-3 with TRBJ1-2; TRBD1 matches 10 bases. With V trimmed by 4 bases and J by 2 bases, 4 bases remained unmatched. The CDR3 sequence is 15 residues long. Per germline, CDR1 SGHTA and CDR2 FQGTGA. CDR3 DNA sequence: TGTGCCAGCAGCTACGGGGACAGGGGAAACTATGGCTACACCTTC. Translation: CASSYGDRGNYGYTF.

The sample holds a few counts of this clonotype. The V call is TRBV7-2, the J call TRBJ2-4, with 9 bases matching TRBD1. CDR3 length: 16 amino acids. Trimming cost V 2 bases and J 4 bases; bases outside gene matches: 6. CDR1 SGHTA and CDR2 FQGNSA come from the germline V gene. The CDR3 coding sequence is TGTGCCAGCAGCTTACTTCCCGGGACAGGGAAAAACATTCAGTACTTC. This encodes CASSLLPGTGKNIQYF. The whole variable domain, filled in from reference TRBV7-2 and TRBJ2-4, reads GAGVSQSPSNKVTEKGKDVELRCDPISGHTALYWYRQSLGQGLEFLIYFQGNSAPDKSGLPSDRFSAERTGGSVSTLTIQRTQQEDSAVYLCASSLLPGTGKNIQYFGAGTRLSVL.

This clonotype has ten or more counts. This chain links TRBV6-5 with TRBJ2-4; no clear D gene. CDR3 length equals 12 residues. CDR1 MNHEY and CDR2 SVGAGI come from the germline V gene. The V end was cut by 11 bases, the J end by 9 bases, with 17 bases between. The CDR3 DNA sequence: TGTGCCTGCGCTACGTCCCGTGGCATTCAGTACTTC. Its protein product is CACATSRGIQYF.

The sample holds a few counts of this clonotype. This chain uses TRBV6-5 with TRBJ2-7, with D tentatively TRBD1 or TRBD2 (6 bases each). Per the germline V gene, CDR1 is MNHEY and CDR2 is SVGAGI. The CDR3 sequence is 15 residues long. The V end was cut by 6 bases, the J end by 6 bases, with 21 bases between. As DNA, the CDR3 is TGTGCCAGCAGACGACCGGGACCCGAGGGGGGCGAGCAGTACTTC. Encoded protein: CASRRPGPEGGEQYF.

This clonotype was seen many times. V and J are TRBV12-3 or TRBV12-4 and TRBJ2-5; weak D call: TRBD1 (5 bases). Trimming cost V 4 bases and J 3 bases, with 15 bases left between them. CDR3 length equals 15 residues. CDR3 DNA: TGTGCCAGCAGTTCTCTGAGAAGGGGAAAAGAGACCCAGTACTTC. It translates to CASSSLRRGKETQYF.